These 14 T cell receptor beta chains share one sample of origin, sequenced in a study of shared clonotypes between healthy human individuals. Naive CD8 populations comprised CD45RO-negative cells positively selected for CCR7, excluding terminally differentiated effector memory CD45RA+ cells. Assay used: immunoSEQ multiplex PCR; TCRdb lists only in-frame clones, some missing. The sample consists of about 2.1 million clones, 85% to 95% of them appearing once. Sequencing was carried out using naive CD8+ T cells from PBMCs. The receptors were gathered from a man younger than 35 in good health. Some clones in this sample may be carry-over from other donors' samples.

This clone has just a few counts. This chain uses TRBV6-5 with TRBJ2-2; the D gene is possibly TRBD2 (7 bases). The ends were cut back, 4 bases at V and 6 bases at J, with 9 bases in the middle. The germline V gene encodes CDR1 MNHEY and CDR2 SVGAGI. This CDR3 spans 13 amino acids. The CDR3 nucleotides read TGTGCCAGCAGTTCGGGGGGCTCCGGGGAGCTGTTTTTT. Amino acid sequence: CASSSGGSGELFF.

The CDR3 loop is CASSLAMRGVTGELFF. The CDR3 nucleotides read TGTGCCAGCAGCTTAGCGATGAGGGGGGTCACCGGGGAGCTGTTTTTT. The rearrangement links TRBV7-8 to TRBJ2-2; D is possibly TRBD1 or TRBD2 (6 bases each). V was pared by 0 bases and J by 4 bases, with 12 bases between. The length of the CDR3 is 16 residues. Germline V gene lookup returns CDR1 SGHVS and CDR2 FQNEAQ.

The CDR3 DNA reads TGTGCCAGCAGGTTGACTAGCGGGAGAATGGATACGCAGTATTTT. Protein product: CASRLTSGRMDTQYF. The chain is built from TRBV28 and TRBJ2-3; 12 positions agree with TRBD2. V lost 6 bases and J lost 6; bases outside the gene matches: 7. Germline lookup yields CDR1 MDHEN and CDR2 SYDVKM. The CDR3 has 15 amino acids. Based on the CDR3 plus reference TRBV28 and TRBJ2-3, the full variable domain is DVKVTQSSRYLVKRTGEKVFLECVQDMDHENMFWYRQDPGLGLRLIYFSYDVKMKEKGDIPEGYSVSREKKERFSLILESASTNQTSMYLCASRLTSGRMDTQYFGPGTRLTVL.

This clone came up a few times. The chain joins TRBV27 to TRBJ1-5; D not certain. CDR1 is MNHEY and CDR2 is SMNVEV in the germline V gene (reference sequence). V dropped 3 bases and J dropped 4 bases, with 16 bases sitting between them. CDR3 length: 16 amino acids. This CDR3 is CASSFGPPALNQPQHF. Here the CDR3 DNA reads TGTGCCAGCAGTTTTGGGCCCCCGGCCCTGAATCAGCCCCAGCATTTT.

Regarding this clone: In the same sample, other DNA sequences code for this CDR3. V is TRBV27 and J is TRBJ2-7, with TRBD1 matching 8 bases. V lost 3 bases to trimming and J lost 2 bases; unmatched junction nucleotides: 12. This CDR3 region has 17 residues. Per the germline V gene, CDR1 is MNHEY and CDR2 is SMNVEV (reference sequence). The CDR3 sequence: CASSLVLGQGAAYEQYF. The CDR3, as DNA: TGTGCCAGCAGTTTGGTATTAGGGCAGGGGGCCGCCTACGAGCAGTACTTC.

Worth noting for this clone: The same CDR3 is also encoded by other DNA sequences in this sample. The chain has TRBV19 and TRBJ2-7; 11 nucleotides agree with TRBD1. The germline V gene has CDR1 LNHDA and CDR2 SQIVND (reference sequence). This CDR3 is built from 14 residues. The V segment lost 4 bases and the J segment 4 bases; nucleotides outside the gene matches: 3. The CDR3 DNA reads as TGTGCCAGTAGTACAGGACAGGGGGCGTACGAGCAGTACTTC. Protein product: CASSTGQGAYEQYF.

This clone was observed a single time. This chain connects TRBV6-6 to TRBJ2-7; 8 nucleotides agree with TRBD1. The V segment lost 2 bases and the J segment 4 bases; nucleotides outside the gene matches: 10. CDR3 size: 16 residues. Germline V gene data show CDR1 as MNHNY and CDR2 as SVGAGI (reference sequence). CDR3 protein: CASSYPRTGQKYEQYF. The CDR3 nucleotides read TGTGCCAGCAGTTACCCTAGGACAGGGCAGAAGTACGAGCAGTACTTC.

The chain joins TRBV6-1 to TRBJ1-1; D uncertain. Germline CDR1 and CDR2: MNHNS and SASEGT. The ends were cut back, 9 bases at V and 5 bases at J, with 10 bases in the middle. The CDR3 spans 11 residues. CDR3 amino acids: CASRPITEAFF. In nucleotides, the CDR3 is TGTGCCAGTCGGCCTATTACTGAAGCTTTCTTT.

The chain couples TRBV28 to TRBJ1-5; D is undetermined. The CDR3 consists of 14 residues. CDR1 is MDHEN, CDR2 SYDVKM, per germline. Trimming removed 5 bases from V and 7 bases from J, with 15 bases in between. CDR3 sequence (DNA): TGTGCCAGCAGTCCCGAAGGGTCTGGGCAGCCCCAGCATTTT. This codes for CASSPEGSGQPQHF.

Concerning this clone: The sample holds other DNA sequences that translate to the same CDR3. The chain uses TRBV11-2 and TRBJ2-7; 8 bases are shared with TRBD1. CDR1 and CDR2 (germline): SGHAT, FQNNGV. This CDR3 has 14 residues. V lost 5 bases, J lost 0 bases, and 3 bases stayed unmatched. The CDR3 protein is CASSTGTGSYEQYF. The CDR3 DNA follows: TGTGCCAGCAGCACCGGGACAGGCTCCTACGAGCAGTACTTC.

The J gene is TRBJ1-1, the V gene TRBV27; D call uncertain. The ends were cut back, 5 bases at V and 5 bases at J, with 12 bases in the middle. The CDR3 is 13 residues long. Germline V lookup: CDR1 MNHEY, CDR2 SMNVEV (reference sequence). The CDR3 region is CASSVGFRTEAFF. The CDR3 coding sequence is TGTGCCAGCAGTGTTGGCTTCCGGACTGAAGCTTTCTTT.

This clone was found a few times. The chain has TRBV10-3 and TRBJ2-1, with D possibly matching TRBD2 (5 bases). The CDR3 totals 13 residues. The V end was cut by 0 bases, the J end by 10 bases, with 10 bases between. The germline CDR1 and CDR2 sequences are ENHRY and SYGVKD. The CDR3 loop is CAISESRASEQFF. The CDR3 coding sequence is TGTGCCATCAGTGAGTCGCGGGCTAGCGAGCAGTTCTTC.

CDR3 sequence reads: CASADRGLGYTF. The CDR3 DNA reads TGCGCCAGCGCCGACAGGGGGTTAGGCTACACCTTC. This sequence joins TRBV10-2 and TRBJ1-2; 9 bases align to TRBD1. The CDR3 is 12 amino acids. Germline V gene lookup returns CDR1 WSHSY and CDR2 SAAADI. The V segment lost 8 bases and the J segment 8 bases; nucleotides outside the gene matches: 6.

The chain recombines TRBV5-1 with TRBJ2-1; the match to TRBD2 covers 8 bases. The CDR3 contains 15 residues. Germline V lookup: CDR1 SGHRS, CDR2 YFSETQ. Trimming took 6 bases from V and 9 from J; bases not matched to a gene: 14. As DNA, the CDR3 is TGCGCCAGCAAATCCTCGGGACTAGTAAGTCCTGAGCAGTTCTTC. This translates into CASKSSGLVSPEQFF.